This is a list of T cell receptor beta chains from one sample in a study of control samples from healthy donors and cancer patients. Sequencing used immunoSEQ multiplex PCR; TCRdb keeps in-frame clones, though not all of them. Of around 63,000 clones in the sample, about 89% are singletons; the top ten hold approximately 2.1%. Sequencing input: PBMCs. Source of these receptors: a woman aged 50 to 60 with head and neck cancer. Each CDR3 is given with its conserved first and last residue. D genes are given only for firm matches. Clone size is shown for a subset of rows, as once, few, many or a class of expanded clone.

TRBJ2-3,NA,TRBD2,TRBV5-1,16,CASSATSGGSTDTQYF,TGCGCCAGCAGCGCCACTAGCGGGGGGAGCACAGATACGCAGTATTTT
TRBJ1-6,NA,NA,TRBV27,16,CASSLFGTVMGSPLHF,TGTGCCAGCAGTTTATTCGGGACTGTCATGGGGTCACCCCTCCACTTT
TRBJ2-3,NA,TRBD2,TRBV7-2,14,CASSLSSGADTQYF,TGTGCCAGCAGCTTGAGTAGCGGGGCAGATACGCAGTATTTT
TRBJ1-2,NA,TRBD1,TRBV7-2,15,CASSPGGAKDYGYTF,TGTGCCAGCAGCCCAGGGGGCGCGAAGGACTATGGCTACACCTTC
TRBJ1-5,NA,NA,TRBV19,13,CASISTGNQPQHF,TGTGCCAGTATTTCAACTGGCAATCAGCCCCAGCATTTT
TRBJ1-2,NA,NA,TRBV28,16,CASSPPWGRPNYGYTF,TGTGCCAGCAGTCCACCGTGGGGGCGCCCTAACTATGGCTACACCTTC
TRBJ1-2,once,NA,TRBV28,14,CASSTPGSIYGYTF,TGTGCCAGCAGTACTCCCGGGTCCATATATGGCTACACCTTC
TRBJ2-7,NA,TRBD1,TRBV6-5,13,CAGTGGGLHEQYF,TGTGCCGGTACAGGGGGCGGTCTCCACGAGCAGTACTTC
TRBJ1-6,NA,NA,TRBV15,16,CATSRDRRGVASPLHF,TGTGCCACCAGCAGAGATCGTAGAGGGGTGGCCTCACCCCTCCACTTT
TRBJ2-7,NA,NA,TRBV15,16,CATSRGVSAAEGEQYF,TGTGCCACCAGCAGAGGGGTATCGGCGGCTGAGGGCGAGCAGTACTTC
TRBJ2-3,few,TRBD2,TRBV6-5,14,CASSLGGATDTQYF,TGTGCCAGCAGTCTCGGGGGGGCCACAGATACGCAGTATTTT
TRBJ2-2,NA,TRBD2,TRBV6-1,17,CASSETSGGLSTGELFF,TGTGCCAGCAGTGAGACTAGCGGGGGGTTGAGCACCGGGGAGCTGTTTTTT
TRBJ2-1,NA,TRBD2,TRBV29-1,13,CSVELAGGLEQFF,TGCAGCGTTGAACTAGCGGGGGGGCTTGAGCAGTTCTTC
TRBJ2-7,NA,NA,TRBV6-5,13,CASGQGSSYEQYF,TGTGCCAGCGGGCAGGGGTCATCCTACGAGCAGTACTTC
TRBJ2-1,NA,TRBD2,TRBV5-1,18,CASSSGLAGGGGANEQFF,TGCGCCAGCAGCTCCGGACTAGCGGGGGGCGGTGGGGCCAATGAGCAGTTCTTC
TRBJ1-6,once,NA,TRBV7-9,14,CASSLGAERSPLHF,TGTGCCAGCAGCTTAGGGGCCGAGCGGTCACCCCTCCACTTT
TRBJ2-2,NA,TRBD1,TRBV15,15,CATSSQTGSTGELFF,TGTGCCACCAGCAGTCAGACAGGGTCCACCGGGGAGCTGTTTTTT
TRBJ1-4,NA,NA,TRBV7-9,14,CASSSGVLGEKLFF,TGTGCCAGCAGCTCAGGGGTTCTCGGTGAAAAACTGTTTTTT
TRBJ1-4,NA,NA,TRBV10-3,16,CAISESSTGGNEKLFF,TGTGCCATCAGTGAGTCCTCGACAGGAGGTAATGAAAAACTGTTTTTT
TRBJ2-7,NA,NA,TRBV12-3/TRBV12-4,13,CASRPSFRGEQYF,TGTGCCAGCAGGCCCTCTTTCAGGGGCGAGCAGTACTTC
TRBJ2-4,NA,NA,TRBV6-5,14,CASRASGLGRIQYF,TGTGCCAGCAGAGCATCAGGGTTAGGAAGGATTCAGTACTTC
TRBJ2-3,NA,NA,TRBV2,15,CASRSVGGVTDTQYF,TGTGCCAGCCGCTCGGTAGGAGGAGTGACAGATACGCAGTATTTT
TRBJ2-5,NA,NA,TRBV7-2,15,CASSLGGSGWETQYF,TGTGCCAGCAGCTTAGGGGGGTCAGGGTGGGAGACCCAGTACTTC
TRBJ1-4,once,NA,TRBV11-3,15,CASSPTGQGKEKLFF,TGTGCCAGCAGCCCGACCGGGCAGGGCAAAGAAAAACTGTTTTTT
TRBJ1-1,NA,TRBD1,TRBV28,14,CATSGQGGWAEAFF,TGTGCCACCTCCGGACAGGGAGGATGGGCTGAAGCTTTCTTT
TRBJ2-1,NA,TRBD2,TRBV9,16,CASSVGGLAGYNEQFF,TGTGCCAGCAGCGTAGGGGGTCTAGCGGGGTACAATGAGCAGTTCTTC
TRBJ2-3,NA,TRBD2,TRBV11-1,14,CASSLGGGADTQYF,TGTGCCAGCAGCCTCGGGGGGGGCGCAGATACGCAGTATTTT
TRBJ2-3,once,NA,TRBV9,14,CASNPGHNTDTQYF,TGTGCCAGCAACCCGGGACATAACACAGATACGCAGTATTTT
TRBJ1-1,NA,TRBD1,TRBV30,15,CAWSVGQGANTEAFF,TGTGCCTGGAGTGTAGGACAGGGAGCGAACACTGAAGCTTTCTTT
TRBJ1-2,NA,TRBD1,TRBV28,15,CASLGQGEAVRGYTF,TGTGCCAGCCTGGGACAGGGGGAAGCTGTTCGTGGCTACACCTTC
TRBJ1-2,NA,TRBD1,TRBV7-2,15,CASSLSTGVNYGYTF,TGTGCCAGCAGCTTATCGACAGGGGTTAACTATGGCTACACCTTC
TRBJ2-7,few,NA,TRBV3-1/TRBV3-2,17,CASSQDLSPGYTYEQYF,TGTGCCAGCAGCCAAGATCTTTCTCCGGGCTATACCTACGAGCAGTACTTC
TRBJ1-2,once,NA,TRBV5-1,14,CASSLDRRNYGYTF,TGCGCCAGCAGCCTGGACAGACGTAACTATGGCTACACCTTC
TRBJ2-7,NA,NA,TRBV6-5,15,CASTEMAGTMDEQYF,TGTGCCAGCACCGAGATGGCAGGGACCATGGACGAGCAGTACTTC
TRBJ1-4,NA,NA,TRBV4-3,18,CASSQDIAGPTTNEKLFF,TGCGCCAGCAGCCAAGATATTGCAGGTCCTACAACTAATGAAAAACTGTTTTTT
TRBJ2-1,NA,TRBD2,TRBV14,16,CASSQSRASGRYEQFF,TGTGCCAGCAGCCAATCGAGGGCTAGCGGGCGCTATGAGCAGTTCTTC
TRBJ1-2,NA,NA,TRBV2,14,CASRGSASNYGYTF,TGTGCCAGTAGGGGGTCAGCATCTAACTATGGCTACACCTTC
TRBJ1-3,NA,TRBD1,TRBV9,17,CASSLNRQGTSGNTIYF,TGTGCCAGCAGCCTGAACCGACAGGGAACCTCTGGAAACACCATATATTTT
TRBJ1-5,NA,TRBD1,TRBV28,19,CASSSIRGQGANGNQPQHF,TGTGCCAGCAGTTCCATCCGGGGACAGGGGGCGAATGGCAATCAGCCCCAGCATTTT
TRBJ1-3,few,NA,TRBV11-2,14,CASSLGSVGNTIYF,TGTGCCAGCAGCTTAGGGTCGGTCGGAAACACCATATATTTT
TRBJ2-5,NA,TRBD1,TRBV30,15,CAWSADRGRQETQYF,TGTGCCTGGAGCGCCGACAGGGGACGTCAAGAGACCCAGTACTTC
TRBJ1-2,NA,NA,TRBV19,15,CATRSAGGKLYGYTF,TGTGCCACTCGGTCGGCTGGGGGAAAACTCTATGGCTACACCTTC
TRBJ1-1,few,NA,TRBV27,15,CASSPGRELNTEAFF,TGTGCCAGCAGCCCGGGCAGGGAACTGAACACTGAAGCTTTCTTT
TRBJ2-7,NA,NA,TRBV3-1/TRBV3-2,13,CASSPGRDYEQYF,TGTGCCAGCAGCCCCGGGAGAGACTACGAGCAGTACTTC
TRBJ2-7,NA,NA,TRBV2,15,CASSEALQGSYEQYF,TGTGCCAGCAGTGAAGCGCTTCAGGGTTCCTACGAGCAGTACTTC
TRBJ1-1,NA,NA,TRBV15,15,CATSREALPGAEAFF,TGTGCCACCAGCAGAGAGGCACTCCCTGGCGCTGAAGCTTTCTTT
TRBJ2-4,few,TRBD1,TRBV7-2,13,CASSLIGDRVQYF,TGTGCCAGCAGCTTAATAGGGGACAGGGTTCAGTACTTC
TRBJ2-3,NA,TRBD2,TRBV9,17,CASSVLAGGVRQDTQYF,TGTGCCAGCAGCGTGCTAGCGGGGGGGGTCCGTCAAGATACGCAGTATTTT
TRBJ1-4,NA,TRBD1,TRBV5-1,14,CASSTGTVNEKLFF,TGCGCCAGCAGCACTGGGACAGTTAATGAAAAACTGTTTTTT
TRBJ1-1,NA,NA,TRBV6-1,15,CASSDLGGPSTEAFF,TGTGCCAGCAGTGATCTGGGGGGCCCAAGCACTGAAGCTTTCTTT
TRBJ2-3,NA,TRBD1,TRBV15,16,CATSLAGTVARDTQYF,TGTGCCACCAGCCTGGCCGGGACAGTGGCACGGGATACGCAGTATTTT
TRBJ2-3,NA,TRBD2,TRBV5-8,15,CASSSSGVSTDTQYF,TGTGCCAGCAGCAGTAGCGGGGTCAGCACAGATACGCAGTATTTT
TRBJ1-1,NA,NA,TRBV2,12,CASNLGATEAFF,TGTGCCAGCAACTTGGGTGCCACTGAAGCTTTCTTT
TRBJ1-5,NA,NA,TRBV6-2/TRBV6-3,16,CASSALWLLSNQPQHF,TGTGCCAGCAGCGCCTTGTGGCTTCTGAGCAATCAGCCCCAGCATTTT
TRBJ1-5,NA,NA,TRBV4-2,15,CASSQDWVQDQPQHF,TGTGCCAGCAGCCAAGATTGGGTTCAGGATCAGCCCCAGCATTTT
TRBJ1-3,NA,NA,TRBV19,16,CASTRGRQISGNTIYF,TGTGCCAGCACCCGTGGTCGGCAGATCTCTGGAAACACCATATATTTT
TRBJ2-5,NA,TRBD2,TRBV6-2/TRBV6-3,16,CASSYGAGGFQETQYF,TGTGCCAGCAGTTACGGCGCGGGGGGGTTTCAAGAGACCCAGTACTTC
TRBJ1-5,NA,TRBD1,TRBV9,14,CASSAGTVNQPQHF,TGTGCCAGCAGCGCAGGGACAGTGAATCAGCCCCAGCATTTT
TRBJ2-7,few,NA,TRBV6-2/TRBV6-3,13,CASSSTGTYEQYF,TGTGCCAGCAGTTCCACAGGGACCTACGAGCAGTACTTC
TRBJ1-6,NA,NA,TRBV7-2,14,CASSLATGLSPLHF,TGTGCCAGCAGCTTAGCAACAGGCCTTTCACCCCTCCACTTT